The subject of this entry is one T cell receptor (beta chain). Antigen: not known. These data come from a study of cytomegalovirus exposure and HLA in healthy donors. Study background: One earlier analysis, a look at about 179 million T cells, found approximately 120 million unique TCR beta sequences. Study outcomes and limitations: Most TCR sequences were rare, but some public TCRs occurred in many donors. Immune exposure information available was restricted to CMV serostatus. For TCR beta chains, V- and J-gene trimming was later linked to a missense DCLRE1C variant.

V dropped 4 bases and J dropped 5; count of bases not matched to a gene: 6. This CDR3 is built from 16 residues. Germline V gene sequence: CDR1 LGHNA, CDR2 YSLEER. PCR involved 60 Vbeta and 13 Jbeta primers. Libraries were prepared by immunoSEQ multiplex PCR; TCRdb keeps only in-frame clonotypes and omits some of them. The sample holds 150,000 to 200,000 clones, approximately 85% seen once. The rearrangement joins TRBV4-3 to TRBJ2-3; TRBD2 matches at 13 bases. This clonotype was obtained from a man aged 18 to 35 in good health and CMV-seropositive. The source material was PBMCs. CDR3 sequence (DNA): TGCGCCAGCAGCCCACTAGCGGGGGGGCCAGGAGATACGCAGTATTTT. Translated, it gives CASSPLAGGPGDTQYF.